This TCR beta chain was documented in a study of blood T cell repertoires in COVID-19. Study in general: Samples representing acute and convalescent COVID-19 were sourced from the United States, Italy and Spain.

Sequenced by immunoSEQ multiplex PCR; TCRdb stores in-frame clones only, minus some. The sample contains hundreds of thousands of clones, about 83% of which appear only once. Germline CDR1 and CDR2: SGHRS and YFSETQ. With V trimmed by 6 bases and J by 5 bases, 6 bases remained unmatched. The CDR3 covers 13 residues. This clone has just a few counts. Residents of about two dozen US areas, aged roughly 18 to 89 years, made up the participants. All recovered Cohort 3 donors got two negative PCRs, got clearance, or saw symptom resolution. This chain links TRBV5-1 with TRBJ2-7; 9 nucleotides agree with TRBD1. Sequenced: PBMCs or T cells enriched from blood (not recorded which). This TCR derives from a woman aged 40 to 50 who had recovered from COVID-19. This CDR3 reads CASNYRGRDEQYF. The CDR3 DNA sequence: TGCGCCAGCAATTACAGGGGGCGGGACGAGCAGTACTTC.